This paragraph covers one T cell receptor beta chain sequence. Nashville, Tennessee was home to all donors, who were Caucasian adults. The data were taken from a study of shared clonotypes between healthy human individuals. Data came from immunoSEQ multiplex PCR; TCRdb stores just in-frame clones and leaves some out. The sample has over a million clones; about 74% are singletons. Sequenced input: memory CD4+ T cells sorted from blood. Stated subset: CD45RA-negative fraction. This receptor was identified in a man between 18 and 29 years old in good health.

The chain's CDR3 is CAISATSYRGMVYGYTF. In DNA form, the CDR3 reads TGTGCCATCAGTGCCACCTCCTACAGGGGGATGGTCTATGGCTACACCTTC. V is TRBV10-3 and J is TRBJ1-2; 8 bases fit TRBD1. V shed 4 bases, J shed 4 bases, and the junction held 14 bases outside the gene matches. Germline V CDR1 and CDR2: ENHRY, SYGVKD. CDR3 size: 17 residues.